What follows are 15 T cell receptor beta chains derived from one specimen sequenced in a study of T cell repertoires and HLA-DP antigens. No cognate antigen is known for these TCRs. The protocol was immunoSEQ multiplex PCR, while the TCRdb copy is restricted to in-frame clones and leaves out a portion. The table records approximately 90,000 clones, 86% of them present only once. Sequences were obtained from CD4+ T cells from PBMCs. The receptors come from a man between 50 and 59 years old in good health and CMV-seronegative.

The chain uses TRBV28 and TRBJ1-1; 7 bases fit TRBD1. CDR1 and CDR2 from the germline V gene are MDHEN and SYDVKM. Unmatched junction bases numbered 6, after V lost 1 base and J lost 1 base. This CDR3 has 16 amino acids. The CDR3: CASSLSTGVGNTEAFF. Here the CDR3 DNA reads TGTGCCAGCAGTTTATCAACAGGGGTGGGGAACACTGAAGCTTTCTTT.

The chain combines TRBV28 with TRBJ1-5; D unresolved. The CDR3 covers 12 residues. The germline CDR1 and CDR2 sequences are MDHEN and SYDVKM. Trimming left V 2 bases short and J 4 bases short, with 3 bases between. The CDR3 nucleotides are TGTGCCAGCAGTTTACCGAATCAGCCCCAGCATTTT. Protein: CASSLPNQPQHF.

The chain recombines TRBV6-5 with TRBJ2-7; D remains ambiguous. CDR1 is MNHEY and CDR2 is SVGAGI in the germline V gene. Trimming removed 5 bases at V and 0 bases at J, with 14 bases between. This CDR3 is 15 amino acids long. The CDR3 DNA is TGTGCCAGCAGTCCCCGTGGGTTCCGCTCCTACGAGCAGTACTTC. This encodes CASSPRGFRSYEQYF.

The J gene is TRBJ2-5, the V gene TRBV4-2; 11 bases are a match to TRBD2. Germline lookup yields CDR1 LGHNA and CDR2 YNFKEQ. With V trimmed by 3 bases and J by 4 bases, 4 bases remained unmatched. The CDR3 is 15 residues long. This CDR3 is CASSHSGGASETQYF. CDR3 DNA: TGTGCCAGCAGCCATAGCGGGGGGGCCTCAGAGACCCAGTACTTC.

V is TRBV11-2 and J is TRBJ2-3, with a possible D match to TRBD1 (5 bases). The length of the CDR3 is 14 residues. Germline V gives CDR1 SGHAT, CDR2 FQNNGV. V shed 2 bases and J shed 10 bases, with 16 bases lying between them. This chain's CDR3 is CASSLSGPQGSQYF. DNA of the CDR3: TGTGCCAGCAGCTTATCAGGGCCCCAAGGGTCGCAGTATTTT. Together with reference TRBV11-2 and TRBJ2-3, the CDR3 gives the full variable domain: EAGVAQSPRYKIIEKRQSVAFWCNPISGHATLYWYQQILGQGPKLLIQFQNNGVVDDSQLPKDRFSAERLKGVDSTLKIQPAKLEDSAVYLCASSLSGPQGSQYFGPGTRLTVL.

In this sample, this clone turned up a few times. This sequence joins TRBV6-6 and TRBJ2-3, with a tentative D call TRBD2 (5 bases). In germline, CDR1 is MNHNY, CDR2 SVGAGI (reference sequence). This CDR3 region has 15 residues. The germline V and J ends were trimmed by 0 bases and 0 bases, with 7 bases remaining between them. The CDR3: CASSYSGLSTDTQYF. CDR3 nucleotides: TGTGCCAGCAGTTACTCCGGACTTAGCACAGATACGCAGTATTTT.

The V call is TRBV5-1, the J call TRBJ2-3; D unclear. The CDR3 has 13 residues. Germline lookup yields CDR1 SGHRS and CDR2 YFSETQ. V was pared by 4 bases and J by 3 bases, with 9 bases between. The CDR3 is CASSPSKTDTQYF. The CDR3 nucleotides read TGCGCCAGCAGCCCCTCCAAAACAGATACGCAGTATTTT.

This clone occurred a few times. The V gene is TRBV7-9, the J gene TRBJ1-4; D remains unclear. CDR1 SEHNR and CDR2 FQNEAQ come from the germline V gene (reference sequence). V was shortened by 5 bases and J by 7 bases, with 20 bases between the two germline ends. This CDR3 is built from 16 residues. The CDR3 loop reads CASSPHGEGMGEKLFF. Here the CDR3 DNA reads TGTGCCAGCAGCCCCCACGGGGAAGGAATGGGTGAAAAACTGTTTTTT.

The rearrangement uses TRBV6-6 and TRBJ2-1; no clear D. CDR3 length: 11 amino acids. V dropped 2 bases and J dropped 15 bases, with 11 bases sitting between them. Germline CDR1 reads MNHNY; CDR2 reads SVGAGI (reference sequence). The CDR3 bases are TGTGCCAGCAGTTACGGGCCATCCGCGTTCTTC. Amino acid sequence: CASSYGPSAFF.

The rearrangement links TRBV10-3 to TRBJ2-3, with unresolved D. Germline values: CDR1 ENHRY, CDR2 SYGVKD. Trimming removed 4 bases at V and 3 bases at J, with 17 bases between. The CDR3 consists of 16 residues. The CDR3 here is CAISVDRLSPTDTQYF. The CDR3 bases are TGTGCCATCAGTGTGGACCGTCTATCTCCAACAGATACGCAGTATTTT.

The rearrangement links TRBV9 to TRBJ2-5; D may be TRBD1 (5 bases). Trimming removed 0 bases from V and 1 base from J, with 10 bases in between. The CDR3 contains 15 residues. Germline V gives CDR1 SGDLS, CDR2 YYNGEE. The CDR3 loop reads CASSVATGIQETQYF. As DNA, the CDR3 is TGTGCCAGCAGCGTAGCTACAGGAATCCAAGAGACCCAGTACTTC.

The chain combines TRBV6-5 with TRBJ1-1; no reliable D call. In germline, CDR1 is MNHEY, CDR2 SVGAGI. Between the trimmed V and J ends, which lost 6 bases and 6 bases, there was a span of 14 bases. This CDR3 has 13 residues. CDR3 nucleotides: TGTGCCAGCAGCCAACGACGGAGGGCTGAAGCTTTCTTT. The encoded protein is CASSQRRRAEAFF.

V and J are TRBV5-4 and TRBJ2-7; 8 nucleotides line up with TRBD1. Trimming at V came to 4 bases and at J to 9 bases, leaving 6 bases not matched to a gene. Germline-derived CDR1 and CDR2 are SGHNT and YYREEE (reference sequence). The CDR3 length is 12 residues. The CDR3 DNA follows: TGTGCCAGCAGCGCGACCCAGGGGGCGCAGTACTTC. This sequence encodes CASSATQGAQYF.

The chain employs TRBV4-2 and TRBJ1-4; no definite D call. Germline V gene lookup returns CDR1 LGHNA and CDR2 YNFKEQ. Deletions cut 4 bases from V and 0 bases from J, with 9 bases between. This CDR3 contains 15 residues. The CDR3 DNA sequence: TGTGCCAGCAGCCCCGGGGATACAACTAATGAAAAACTGTTTTTT. This translates into CASSPGDTTNEKLFF.

The genes are TRBV5-1 and TRBJ1-4, with D tentatively TRBD1 (5 bases). The CDR3 sequence is 16 residues long. From germline, CDR1 is SGHRS and CDR2 YFSETQ. V gave up 0 bases and J gave up 8 bases, with 17 bases separating them. CDR3 bases: TGCGCCAGCAGCTTGGCCACGAGGGGCAGAAGAGAAAAACTGTTTTTT. This encodes CASSLATRGRREKLFF. The full variable domain, rest sourced from reference TRBV5-1 and TRBJ1-4, is KAGVTQTPRYLIKTRGQQVTLSCSPISGHRSVSWYQQTPGQGLQFLFEYFSETQRNKGNFPGRFSGRQFSNSRSEMNVSTLELGDSALYLCASSLATRGRREKLFFGSGTQLSVL.